Below are 20 T cell receptor beta chains sequenced from a single sample in a study of OX40 agonist ivuxolimab in advanced cancers. Libraries were prepared by immunoSEQ multiplex PCR; TCRdb keeps only in-frame clonotypes and omits some of them. The sample includes nearly 110,000 clones, 75% to 95% seen only once; the top ten take roughly 1.1%. Sequences were derived from CD4+ or CD8+ T cells sorted from blood, sampled in a trial of the OX40 agonist ivuxolimab. The receptors were gathered from an adult with an advanced solid tumor such as melanoma, head and neck, liver or kidney cancer.

This sequence joins TRBV6-1 and TRBJ1-5; D might be TRBD1 (5 bases). CDR3 length: 18 amino acids. Trimming shortened V by 3 bases and J by 0 bases, and 18 bases separated the two germline ends. The germline V gene encodes CDR1 MNHNS and CDR2 SASEGT. CDR3 coding DNA: TGTGCCAGCAGTGAGGGGACGGCGGTGAGGTATAGCAATCAGCCCCAGCATTTT. It is translated as CASSEGTAVRYSNQPQHF.

V usage is TRBV7-6 and J usage is TRBJ2-3; 8 bases are shared with TRBD2. CDR3 size: 14 residues. The germline V gene has CDR1 SGHVS and CDR2 FNYEAQ. V was clipped by 2 bases and J by 4 bases; unmatched bases: 2. The CDR3 sequence is CASSLRAGADTQYF. The CDR3 bases are TGTGCCAGCAGCTTACGAGCGGGAGCAGATACGCAGTATTTT. The entire variable domain, with the rest obtained from reference TRBV7-6 and TRBJ2-3, is as follows: GAGVSQSPRYKVTKRGQDVALRCDPISGHVSLYWYRQALGQGPEFLTYFNYEAQQDKSGLPNDRFSAERPEGSISTLTIQRTEQRDSAMYRCASSLRAGADTQYFGPGTRLTVL.

This chain uses TRBV7-9 with TRBJ2-2; D uncertain. Trimming removed 1 base at V and 1 base at J, with 10 bases between. Germline CDR1 reads SEHNR; CDR2 reads FQNEAQ (reference sequence). The CDR3 is 16 residues long. DNA for the CDR3: TGTGCCAGCAGCTTAGGGCTCATTCTGAACACCGGGGAGCTGTTTTTT. Residues: CASSLGLILNTGELFF.

This rearrangement joins TRBV9 to TRBJ2-5; D might be TRBD2 (6 bases). Per the germline V gene, CDR1 is SGDLS and CDR2 is YYNGEE. CDR3 length equals 16 residues. V shed 1 base and J shed 0 bases, with 13 bases lying between them. The CDR3 sequence is CASSVSSGTYQETQYF. The CDR3 DNA reads as TGTGCCAGCAGCGTAAGTAGCGGTACGTACCAAGAGACCCAGTACTTC.

The V gene is TRBV5-1, the J gene TRBJ1-2; tentative D call: TRBD1 (5 bases). This CDR3 contains 12 residues. The V end lost 4 bases, the J end lost 4 bases, and 8 bases lay between the germline ends. Germline CDR1 is SGHRS and CDR2 is YFSETQ. The CDR3 loop is CASSPDTYGYTF. CDR3 coding DNA: TGCGCCAGCAGCCCGGACACCTATGGCTACACCTTC.

V usage is TRBV14 and J usage is TRBJ2-1; weak D call: TRBD2 (6 bases). The CDR3 extends over 13 amino acids. Germline V gene data show CDR1 as SGHDN and CDR2 as FVKESK. Trimming shortened V by 4 bases and J by 10 bases, and 14 bases separated the two germline ends. The CDR3 coding sequence is TGTGCCAGCAGCCCGGTCGTCAGCGGGGAGCAGTTCTTC. Its protein product is CASSPVVSGEQFF.

The chain uses TRBV5-1 and TRBJ2-1; 9 bases are a match to TRBD2. V lost 5 bases, J lost 3 bases, and 9 bases stayed unmatched. CDR1 and CDR2 from the germline V gene are SGHRS and YFSETQ. The length of the CDR3 is 16 residues. The CDR3 sequence is CASSSSLAGHYNEQFF. CDR3 DNA: TGCGCCAGCAGTTCCTCACTAGCGGGCCACTACAATGAGCAGTTCTTC.

V is TRBV9 and J is TRBJ1-1, with D unresolved. Trimming removed 3 bases at V and 6 bases at J, with 21 bases between. The CDR3 is made up of 16 amino acids. Germline V gene sequence: CDR1 SGDLS, CDR2 YYNGEE. Written as DNA, the CDR3 is TGTGCCAGCAGCGACACGACGAGCCAGGCTGGGGCTGAAGCTTTCTTT. It specifies CASSDTTSQAGAEAFF.

CDR3 in DNA: TGCGCCAGCAGCCAAACCGGGACAGGGTCTTTTCCCCTCCACTTT. Its translation: CASSQTGTGSFPLHF. The V call is TRBV4-1, the J call TRBJ1-6, with 9 bases lining up with TRBD1. The germline gives CDR1 MGHRA, CDR2 YSYEKL. J gave up 13 bases and V 2 bases, and 9 bases lay outside the gene matches. The CDR3 loop spans 15 amino acids.

A few counts support this clone. The chain uses TRBV28 and TRBJ1-1, with a tentative D call TRBD1 (5 bases). Per germline, CDR1 MDHEN and CDR2 SYDVKM. The CDR3 contains 15 residues. Trimming took 3 bases from V and 2 from J, leaving 13 bases between them. CDR3 in amino acids: CASSLGGGHNTEAFF. The CDR3, as DNA: TGTGCCAGCAGTTTGGGCGGCGGACATAACACTGAAGCTTTCTTT.

This clone was picked up one time. This chain connects TRBV5-1 to TRBJ2-7; 7 bases line up with TRBD1. V trimming: 3 bases; J trimming: 5 bases; junction bases outside the gene matches: 5. Germline lookup yields CDR1 SGHRS and CDR2 YFSETQ. This CDR3 region has 13 residues. The CDR3 DNA follows: TGCGCCAGCAGCTCCGACAGGGCGGACGAGCAGTACTTC. Translated: CASSSDRADEQYF. The complete variable domain, with remaining parts taken from reference TRBV5-1 and TRBJ2-7, reads KAGVTQTPRYLIKTRGQQVTLSCSPISGHRSVSWYQQTPGQGLQFLFEYFSETQRNKGNFPGRFSGRQFSNSRSEMNVSTLELGDSALYLCASSSDRADEQYFGPGTRLTVT.

This clone was recorded a few times. The chain employs TRBV6-5 and TRBJ1-2; no clear D. V was clipped by 7 bases and J by 2 bases, with 8 bases between them. The CDR3 sequence is 12 residues long. Germline CDR1 and CDR2: MNHEY and SVGAGI. CDR3 loop: CASTGLNYGYTF. CDR3 DNA: TGTGCCAGCACCGGACTGAACTATGGCTACACCTTC.

The chain links TRBV9 to TRBJ1-5; D is possibly TRBD1 (6 bases). V was clipped by 0 bases and J by 6 bases, with 13 bases between them. The germline gives CDR1 SGDLS, CDR2 YYNGEE. This CDR3 has 15 residues. CDR3 nucleotides: TGTGCCAGCAGCGTAGGGGATACAGGGAGTCAGCCCCAGCATTTT. Translation: CASSVGDTGSQPQHF.

The V call is TRBV14, the J call TRBJ2-1; 8 bases are a match to TRBD1. Germline-derived CDR1 and CDR2 are SGHDN and FVKESK. The CDR3 length is 15 residues. V gave up 6 bases and J gave up 0 bases; unmatched junction bases: 4. Written as DNA, the CDR3 is TGTGCCAGCAGTTCCGGGACAGGCTCCTACAATGAGCAGTTCTTC. Protein product: CASSSGTGSYNEQFF.

This clone was recorded only once. This chain links TRBV5-6 with TRBJ2-1; TRBD1 is a possible D gene (5 bases). The CDR3 runs to 13 residues. V dropped 1 base and J dropped 7 bases, with 9 bases sitting between them. Germline-derived CDR1 and CDR2 are SGHDT and YYEEEE. The CDR3 sequence is CASSLYRPNEQFF. For the CDR3, the DNA is TGTGCCAGCAGCTTGTACAGGCCAAATGAGCAGTTCTTC.

CDR3 sequence: CASSPTGQSSGNTIYF. The CDR3 DNA reads as TGTGCCAGCTCACCGACAGGACAGTCATCTGGAAACACCATATATTTT. The chain uses TRBV18 and TRBJ1-3; TRBD1 might be the D (6 bases). V lost 3 bases and J lost 1, with 13 bases in between. Germline CDR1 reads KGHSH; CDR2 reads LQKENI. The CDR3 spans 16 residues. Complete variable domain (other parts from reference TRBV18 and TRBJ1-3): NAGVMQNPRHLVRRRGQEARLRCSPMKGHSHVYWYRQLPEEGLKFMVYLQKENIIDESGMPKERFSAEFPKEGPSILRIQQVVRGDSAAYFCASSPTGQSSGNTIYFGEGSWLTVV.

V and J are TRBV4-3 and TRBJ2-3, with D hard to call. The CDR3 sequence is 17 residues long. The V gene's germline CDR1 is LGHNA and CDR2 YSLEER. Trimming cost V 0 bases and J 2 bases, with 15 bases left between them. In nucleotides, the CDR3 is TGCGCCAGCAGCCAAGATCCAGGTAGGATCTCCACAGATACGCAGTATTTT. Its translation: CASSQDPGRISTDTQYF.

The chain has TRBV5-4 and TRBJ2-2; 11 bases fit TRBD2. With V trimmed by 4 bases and J by 6 bases, 8 bases remained unmatched. This CDR3 contains 16 residues. CDR1 is SGHNT, CDR2 YYREEE, per germline (reference sequence). This chain's CDR3 is CASSGTSGRAAGELFF. The CDR3 region has the DNA TGTGCCAGCAGCGGGACTAGCGGTCGGGCCGCCGGGGAGCTGTTTTTT.

This sequence joins TRBV2 and TRBJ1-5; 12 bases match TRBD1. This CDR3 is built from 18 residues. With 7 bases clipped from V and 0 bases from J, the junction kept 10 bases outside the gene matches. Germline V CDR1 and CDR2: SNHLY, FYNNEI. The CDR3 region is CASTPGTGGLYSNQPQHF. The CDR3 bases are TGTGCCAGCACCCCCGGGACAGGGGGCCTTTATAGCAATCAGCCCCAGCATTTT. Supplemented by reference TRBV2 and TRBJ1-5, the full variable domain reads EPEVTQTPSHQVTQMGQEVILRCVPISNHLYFYWYRQILGQKVEFLVSFYNNEISEKSEIFDDQFSVERPDGSNFTLKIRSTKLEDSAMYFCASTPGTGGLYSNQPQHFGDGTRLSIL.

The chain employs TRBV29-1 and TRBJ2-7; weak D call: TRBD2 (7 bases). V was shortened by 6 bases and J by 4 bases, with 19 bases between the two germline ends. The CDR3 has 14 residues. The germline gives CDR1 SQVTM, CDR2 ANQGSEA. CDR3 protein: CSVWGGGEVYEQYF. CDR3 nucleotides: TGCAGCGTGTGGGGGGGCGGCGAGGTGTACGAGCAGTACTTC.